The TCR beta chain described here comes from a study of cytomegalovirus exposure and HLA in healthy donors. Remarks on this clone: Its specificity is unknown.

This CDR3 is built from 14 residues. The V gene's germline CDR1 is MDHEN and CDR2 SYDVKM. Deletions cut 1 base from V and 1 base from J, with 7 bases between. Study-wide results and caveats: Reports indicate that TCR beta sequences accurately predicted the HLA-A and HLA-B alleles of most subjects. Per a prior analysis, the majority of TCR beta V segments were productive roughly 87% or roughly 30% of the time. The dataset shows that most TCR sequences were rare, while some public TCRs occurred in many donors. Among CMV-associated TCR beta chains, most appeared HLA-restricted in a later analysis.

It was with 60 Vbeta and 13 Jbeta primers that the PCR ran. Measured with immunoSEQ multiplex PCR; TCRdb has only the in-frame clones, and not every one. This sample yields approximately 150,000 clones, of which roughly 70% are seen a single time; 2.5% to 3.5% belongs to the top ten. The receptor was derived from a male donor in good health and CMV-seronegative. Sequencing was done on a sample of PBMCs. V is TRBV28 and J is TRBJ1-2; no definite D call. CDR3 sequence: CASSLFNSNYGYTF. In DNA, the CDR3 is TGTGCCAGCAGTTTATTCAACAGTAACTATGGCTACACCTTC.